Presented here are 9 T cell receptor beta chains from one specimen sequenced in a study of CD8 T cells in Susac syndrome. Random hexamers were used to reverse transcribe the RNA input (roughly 0.5 to 1 ug). TCRdb analysed the immunoSEQ multiplex PCR reads with MiXCR anew, one entry per CDR3 protein. The table lists roughly 130,000 distinct CDR3 sequences, 90% to 95% of them singletons. The specimen was CD4+ T cells from PBMCs. All receptors come from a human donor with multiple sclerosis.

The chain carries TRBV12-3 or TRBV12-4 and TRBJ1-5; no firm D call. The germline V and J ends were trimmed by 0 bases and 15 bases, with 15 bases remaining between them. The length of the CDR3 is 13 residues. CDR3 nucleotides: TGTGCCAGCAGTTTAGCGGGCACAGAGGGCGTGCATTTT. Translated: CASSLAGTEGVHF.

The chain recombines TRBV12-3 or TRBV12-4 with TRBJ2-5; D call uncertain. Trimming took off 5 bases at V and 5 bases at J, with 12 bases between the two ends. This CDR3 has 13 residues. The CDR3 DNA is TGTGCCAGCAGTACTGAATTCGGTGAGACCCAGTACTTC. It yields the protein CASSTEFGETQYF.

The rearrangement links TRBV19 to TRBJ2-4; D gene ambiguous. V lost 3 bases to trimming and J lost 11 bases, with 20 bases between them. The CDR3 contains 15 residues. CDR1 and CDR2 (germline): LNHDA, SQIVND (reference sequence). The CDR3 DNA is TGTGCCAGTAGTATGGGGTCCCGGGTGACAACCTTTCAGTACTTC. This encodes CASSMGSRVTTFQYF. The entire variable domain, with the rest obtained from reference TRBV19 and TRBJ2-4, is as follows: DGGITQSPKYLFRKEGQNVTLSCEQNLNHDAMYWYRQDPGQGLRLIYYSQIVNDFQKGDIAEGYSVSREKKESFPLTVTSAQKNPTAFYLCASSMGSRVTTFQYFGAGTRLSVL.

The genes are TRBV2 and TRBJ1-5; unclear D gene. Between the trimmed V and J ends, which lost 1 base and 7 bases, there was a span of 14 bases. Per the germline V gene, CDR1 is SNHLY and CDR2 is FYNNEI. CDR3 length: 15 residues. CDR3 DNA sequence: TGTGCCAGCAGTGAAGGAGGAACAGCCGAGCAGCCCCAGCATTTT. The encoded protein is CASSEGGTAEQPQHF.

The chain employs TRBV20-1 and TRBJ2-7; possibly TRBD1 for D (5 bases). Trimming took 3 bases from V and 3 from J, leaving 12 bases between them. The CDR3 is 13 residues long. The germline CDR1 and CDR2 sequences are DFQATT and SNEGSKA (reference sequence). The CDR3: CSASRGPGYEQYF. The CDR3, as DNA: TGCAGTGCTAGTAGGGGTCCGGGCTACGAGCAGTACTTC.

The chain recombines TRBV19 with TRBJ1-5, with D possibly matching TRBD1 (5 bases). Germline loops: CDR1 LNHDA, CDR2 SQIVND (reference sequence). V was shortened by 4 bases and J by 7 bases, with 20 bases between the two germline ends. This CDR3 region has 16 residues. For the CDR3, the DNA is TGTGCCAGTAGTACCTCCAGACCTACACAGGTACAGCCCCAGCATTTT. Its protein is CASSTSRPTQVQPQHF.

The V gene is TRBV3-1, the J gene TRBJ1-1, with 8 bases identical to TRBD1. Trimming cost V 4 bases and J 5 bases; bases outside gene matches: 6. From germline, CDR1 is LGHDT and CDR2 YNNKEL (reference sequence). The CDR3 extends over 14 amino acids. As DNA, the CDR3 is TGTGCCAGCAGCCCTGGACAGGGAAGGACTGAAGCTTTCTTT. Translation gives CASSPGQGRTEAFF.

The chain uses TRBV6-6 and TRBJ2-5, with D tentatively TRBD1 (6 bases). With 7 bases removed from V and 2 bases from J, the gap between germline ends came to 11 bases. Per the germline V gene, CDR1 is MNHNY and CDR2 is SVGAGI (reference sequence). The CDR3 is 13 amino acids. CDR3 residues: CASTPDSQETQYF. Written as DNA, the CDR3 is TGTGCCAGCACCCCGGACAGTCAAGAGACCCAGTACTTC.

The chain couples TRBV12-3 or TRBV12-4 to TRBJ2-1; TRBD1 matches 10 bases. V lost 5 bases, J lost 8 bases, and 6 bases stayed unmatched. This CDR3 spans 14 amino acids. CDR3 region: CASSPRTGGDEQFF. Written as DNA, the CDR3 is TGTGCCAGCAGTCCCCGGACAGGGGGGGATGAGCAGTTCTTC.